This T cell receptor beta chain is from a study of blood T cells in healthy people across ages. With a J-beta primer mix and a sample-barcoded 5' primer, a second PCR ran roughly 6 to 12 cycles. Each cDNA molecule, via a template-switch adaptor with 12 random nucleotides, was tagged. TCRdb called the 5' RACE reads again in MiXCR, with one record for every CDR3 protein. The repertoire holds over 950,000 distinct CDR3 sequences, with roughly 51% as singletons. This clonotype was counted a few times. Antigen: not known. The CDR3 is 16 residues long. Trimming left V 2 bases short and J 0 bases short, with 13 bases between. Per germline, CDR1 SGHTA and CDR2 FQGNSA. Points from the study as a whole: The recorded TCR beta diversity per million T cells decreased in a roughly linear manner with age. It was the long-lived donors that had more naive CD4+ cells and higher diversity than aged donors.

The chain couples TRBV7-2 to TRBJ2-5; the D is unclear. Sequencing was done on a sample of blood. This TCR derives from a woman aged 60-75 years in good health. CDR3 sequence: CASSLNGLGNQETQYF. The CDR3 bases are TGTGCCAGCAGCTTAAATGGCCTAGGCAACCAAGAGACCCAGTACTTC.